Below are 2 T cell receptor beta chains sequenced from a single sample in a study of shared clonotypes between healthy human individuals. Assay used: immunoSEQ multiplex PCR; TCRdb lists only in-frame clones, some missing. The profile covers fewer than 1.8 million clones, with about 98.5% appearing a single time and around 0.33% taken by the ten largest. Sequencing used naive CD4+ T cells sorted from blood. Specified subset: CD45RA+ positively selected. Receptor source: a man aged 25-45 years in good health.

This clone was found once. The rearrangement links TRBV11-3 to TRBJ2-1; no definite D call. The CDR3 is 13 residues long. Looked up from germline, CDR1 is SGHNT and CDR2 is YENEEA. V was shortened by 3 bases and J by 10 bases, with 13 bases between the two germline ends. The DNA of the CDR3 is TGTGCCAGCAGCTTCAAGACTGACCGAGAGCAGTTCTTC. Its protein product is CASSFKTDREQFF.

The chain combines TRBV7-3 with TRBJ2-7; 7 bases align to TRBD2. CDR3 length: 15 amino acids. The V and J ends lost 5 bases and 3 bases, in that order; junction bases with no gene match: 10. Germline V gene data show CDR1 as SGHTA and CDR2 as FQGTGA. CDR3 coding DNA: TGTGCCAGCAGCAACCAGGGAGGGATACTCTACGAGCAGTACTTC. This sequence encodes CASSNQGGILYEQYF.